This TCR beta chain was sequenced in a study of beta chain features in type 1 diabetes. Overall study context: Patients did not differ from healthy donors in age, gender or cell yield.

The investigators reverse transcribed all of the isolated RNA, so they sequenced expressed TCRB transcripts. Here immunoSEQ multiplex PCR was the method, and the copy in TCRdb shows in-frame clones only, minus some. Here the sample spans about 44,000 clones, approximately 56% being singletons. The sequencing input was Tregs from blood. The receptor was derived from a woman aged 18-29 years in good health.

Written as DNA, the CDR3 is TGCGCCAGCAGCTTGGAGGCTCGCGGGTACGAGCAGTACTTC. It yields the protein CASSLEARGYEQYF. The gene calls are TRBV5-1 and TRBJ2-7, with D possibly matching TRBD2 (5 bases). Germline values: CDR1 SGHRS, CDR2 YFSETQ. V was trimmed by 0 bases and J by 4 bases, leaving 11 bases between them. The length of the CDR3 is 14 residues.